This paragraph covers one T cell receptor beta chain sequence. This clone was detected only once. Its specific antigen is unknown. No base-level quality is on record; no much larger clone is a single base apart. This sample was taken from a study of cytomegalovirus exposure and HLA in healthy donors (dated 2017 in TCRdb). As for the study more broadly: In an earlier analysis of 587 of the donors, approximately 260 Gb of sequence data and 117 million unique TCR beta sequences from 180 million or so T cells were reported. HLA typing covered class I and class II loci at four-digit resolution. Besides the first cohort of 550 to 750 subjects, a separate validation cohort made up of roughly 130 different subjects was used. The study used immunosequencing to profile the T cell repertoires of approximately 650 subjects and linked those repertoires to cytomegalovirus serostatus. The number of typed donors differed by locus: about 620-640 for A, B, C, DRB1 and DQB1; 500 to 550 for DQA1; some 610 for DPA1; and some 470 for DPB1. A later analysis re-examined previously published TCR beta repertoires from just over 650 donors and added high-resolution HLA genotyping to investigate patterns of TCR occurrence. In a later genetic analysis, genome-wide SNP genotypes for about three fifths of the roughly 670 donors were used, and that subset was treated as a discovery cohort. The study was designed to test whether signatures of past pathogen exposure could be identified by cataloging public T cell receptors. Rather than using new phenotypic data, the later analysis identified candidate immune exposures from TCR beta sequences and from how often those sequences occurred across donors. A handful of DR-DQ haplotypes were handled as single units for association and clustering because linkage in the cohort was strong. To decide whether each TCR beta V gene segment behaved as functional or pseudogenic, an earlier analysis of 587 of the donors relied on high-throughput TCR beta sequencing. On average, 235,054 unique TCR beta nucleotide sequences were sequenced per donor among about 400 genotyped donors of the cohort, with about 19% of those sequences being non-productive. Donor age, sex, ethnicity and CMV serostatus were compiled alongside the repertoire data. High-throughput TCR immunosequencing, statistical association of individual TCRs with disease status, and machine learning were combined to predict cytomegalovirus infection status. All discovery cohort repertoires had been generated using a single sequencing platform. An early release that covered roughly 600 HLA-typed donors contained approximately 300 gigabases of sequencing data and 85 million to 100 million unique TCR sequences. The genetic ancestry cluster associated with self-reported Caucasian donors included approximately 85% of the 398 genotyped donors. Overall results and qualifications from the work: Linkage disequilibrium might explain the correlated functional status among segregating V segments, but an unknown experimental factor could not be ruled out. For the cohort, immune exposure information was limited to CMV serostatus. The study listed 164 TCR beta chains as associated with cytomegalovirus. A group of highly shared sequence variants was considered likely to be a technical artifact of the sequencing pipeline. Specific HLA alleles were associated with roughly 17,000 TCR beta sequences at a false discovery rate of 0.05 in a later analysis. Sequencing depth was assumed to be roughly uniform across donors in the presence/absence analyses, though that assumption may not hold. According to a later genetic analysis, donors in an Asian-associated ancestry cluster had fewer N-insertions in productive TCRs than the approximately 690-donor mean. In a later analysis, HLA-associated TCR beta chains were found to be more clonally expanded and to have lower generation probabilities than equally common non-associated chains. Because counts were too low, 15 to 20 rarely observed V segments, including chromosome 9 orphons, were excluded from the earlier analysis of around 590 of the donors. Some IMGT-functional V segments, including TRBV6-2 and TRBV6-3, could not be told apart with the 87-base-pair reads, so those segments were excluded. Assigning TCR associations to individual alleles was difficult when HLA alleles, especially DR and DQ, strongly co-occurred. An association between a missense DCLRE1C variant and V-gene and J-gene trimming of TCR beta chains was found in a later genetic analysis and replicated in an independent cohort. Most TCR sequences were observed very rarely across donors, whereas some public TCRs were present in many individuals. The classifier was reported to diagnose cytomegalovirus status with high specificity and sensitivity in both the original and validation cohorts. In an earlier analysis of about 600 of the donors, most TCR beta V segments appeared in productive rearrangements about 87% or about 30% of the time, broadly matching IMGT annotations. A further reported finding was that TCR beta sequences accurately predicted the HLA-A and HLA-B alleles for most subjects in the first cohort. According to a later analysis, parvovirus B19, influenza, CMV and Epstein-Barr virus appeared linked to several top co-occurrence clusters. A later analysis found that most CMV-associated TCR beta chains appeared HLA-restricted, with HLA associations seemingly driven largely by CMV exposure. According to a later analysis, TCR association rates differed among HLA loci, with DRB1 alleles showing the most associated TCRs and HLA-C alleles showing the fewest. Because some donors lacked HLA typing at each locus, the association tests relied only on the typed subset. It was suggested by the authors that the approach could potentially be generalized to other disease states and immunological phenotypes. A few of the identified cytomegalovirus-associated TCR beta chains were confirmed in vitro to be specific for cytomegalovirus antigens. Only TCR beta chains were sequenced in this cohort, and the absence of alpha or paired-chain data limited detectable features.

In total, just over 650 healthy bone marrow donors made up the cohort. At the time of sampling, every cohort member was nominally healthy, though immune exposures that went unrecorded were likely present. The donor tested CMV seropositive and was one of the 289 seropositive cohort members. A peripheral blood sample was collected from each donor, and TCR beta sequencing was performed on peripheral blood mononuclear cells. Genomic DNA was extracted from the blood cell samples with the Qiagen DNeasy Blood Extraction Kit. Cut back by 2 bases and 2 bases, the V and J ends lie 12 bases apart. According to the germline V gene, CDR1 reads SNHLY and CDR2 reads FYNNEI. From the cysteine through the phenylalanine, the CDR3 covers 15 amino acids. This entry keeps only the CDR3 DNA: 45 bases, framed from base 1. The library was generated by the immunoSEQ multiplex PCR assay. For the multiplex PCR, a mixture combining 60 forward primers for TCR Vbeta segments and 13 reverse primers for TCR Jbeta segments was used. The CDR3 region of rearranged TCR beta genes was amplified from genomic DNA with a multiplex PCR assay. The amplified TCR beta libraries were sequenced on the Illumina HiSeq System as 87-base-pair reads. As for how the authors treated the data: In a later analysis, tens of millions of unique TCR beta chains were counted across the roughly 610 repertoires, and roughly 11 million of these chains were shared by at least two donors. Raw reads were error-corrected and collapsed into unique sequences by a nearest-neighbor algorithm in which closely related sequences were merged to remove PCR and sequencing errors. CDR3 sequences were aligned to IMGT reference sequences to assign V, D and J gene segments. For a sequence to be retained, at least a six-nucleotide match to both a V gene segment and a J gene segment was required. Rearrangements were called productive when the CDR3 lacked stop codons and stayed in frame with V and J; all others were non-productive. CDR3 was defined by IMGT convention, running from the second conserved V-encoded cysteine to the conserved J-encoded phenylalanine. The earlier analysis of more than 450 of the donors excluded sequences that lacked an unambiguous match to a single V gene segment. In an earlier analysis of approximately 550 of the donors, V segments were called functional above 56.7% productive rearrangements and were called segregating when the between-donor standard deviation exceeded 5%. A statistical classification framework was built to diagnose cytomegalovirus status from the catalog of TCR beta chain sequences. In a later analysis, TCR nucleotide sequences were compared against IMGT/GENE-DB human TR gene sequences so that V and J genes could be assigned. Using the TCRdist pipeline, a later analysis assigned CDR3 sequences along with most-parsimonious VDJ recombination scenarios. A later analysis defined each TCR beta chain by its CDR3 amino acid sequence plus V-gene family, and excluded reads lacking a unique V-gene family. As a way to deal with suspected cross-contamination and a sequencing artifact, a later analysis dropped 450 to 600 nucleotide sequences that were highly shared and had low generation probability. In a later analysis, a clonal expansion index for each public chain was calculated from normalized within-repertoire ranks of inferred template counts. Generation probabilities in a later analysis came from a VDJ recombination model fitted to out-of-frame rearrangements, and those results were checked against IGoR. Hypergeometric tests were used in a later analysis to score TCR-TCR, TCR-HLA and TCR-CMV co-occurrence, with a repertoire-size bias correction applied to the TCR pairs. A later analysis estimated false discovery rates by permuting HLA or CMV assignments 20 times. In a later analysis, co-occurring TCRs were grouped using DBSCAN, and TCRdist sequence similarity was added for clustering within HLA-allele-positive subsets. For co-occurrence clustering, repertoires with fewer than 30,000 or more than 120,000 public chains were excluded, along with about five repertoires with anomalous nucleotide sharing. Drawn from immuneACCESS, this table holds only the in-frame rearrangements with V and J called that TCRdb kept. Clones are partly lost; checked studies trace under half to an unresolved V gene and leave the rest unexplained. The D gene and trimming were derived from the DNA, and the V and J assignments and clone size from that table. In all, the sample holds 75,000 to 95,000 clones, and 84% of those were seen once. The ten most abundant clones make up around 6% of the sample.

This clonotype originated in a woman aged 18-29 years in good health and CMV-seropositive. The chain uses TRBV2 and TRBJ1-2; TRBD1 is a weak D gene call, 5 bases matching. The sample was PBMCs. The bases are TGTGCCAGCAGTGAAAATATAGGGGCGAACTATGGCTACACCTTC. This is translated as CASSENIGANYGYTF.